The clone carrying this T cell receptor beta chain occurred a few times. The target antigen is unknown. The data were taken from a study of blood T cells in healthy people across ages. Study-wide points: Possibly confounding the expanded clonotype changes was the fact that donor CMV status was unknown.

A sample-barcoded 5' primer and a J-beta primer mix were used in a second PCR of roughly 7 to 12 cycles. TCRdb processed the 5' RACE reads anew with MiXCR; each CDR3 protein has one entry. Among around 820,000 distinct CDR3 sequences listed, around 25% were seen once. The CDR3 has 13 amino acids. The germline V gene encodes CDR1 SGHRS and CDR2 YFSETQ. These data were also filed under a second study, of T cells of mothers and their children. Per that study: Five or six children and their three healthy Caucasian mothers were the donors. An overlap that was slightly higher, though non-significant, was seen in related mother-child pairs versus unrelated pairs. None of the identified T cell clones proved to be persistent microchimeric clones.

Sequenced material: blood. The clonotype was recovered from a boy between 5 and 17 years old in good health. V gene TRBV5-1 combines with J gene TRBJ2-5; 7 positions agree with TRBD1. The J call may be mistaken, given a closer DNA end match to TRBJ2-1. CDR3 nucleotides: TGCGCCAGCAGCTACGACAGGGCGGATGAGCAGTTCTTC. Translation gives CASSYDRADEQFF.